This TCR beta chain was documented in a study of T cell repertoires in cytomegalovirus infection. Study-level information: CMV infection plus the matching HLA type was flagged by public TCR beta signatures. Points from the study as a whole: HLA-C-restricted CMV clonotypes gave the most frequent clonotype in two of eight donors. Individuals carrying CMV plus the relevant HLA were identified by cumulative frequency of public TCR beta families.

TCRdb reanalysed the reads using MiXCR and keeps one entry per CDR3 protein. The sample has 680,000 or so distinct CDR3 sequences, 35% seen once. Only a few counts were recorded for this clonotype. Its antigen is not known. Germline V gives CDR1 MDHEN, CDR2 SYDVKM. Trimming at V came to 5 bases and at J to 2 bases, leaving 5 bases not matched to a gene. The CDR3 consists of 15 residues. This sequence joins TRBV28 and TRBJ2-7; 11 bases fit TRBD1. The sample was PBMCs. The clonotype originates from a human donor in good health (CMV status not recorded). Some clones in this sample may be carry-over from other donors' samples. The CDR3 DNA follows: TGTGCCAGCAGTAACCCGGGACAGGGGGCCTACGAGCAGTACTTC. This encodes CASSNPGQGAYEQYF.